The present T cell receptor beta chain was sequenced within a study of regulatory and conventional T cells in RAG deficiency. Study-level findings and limits: Omenn syndrome and CID/AS patients had roughly 100-fold fewer unique Treg TCR beta sequences, versus around 9.4-fold elsewhere. Shorter CDR3s in all patient subsets; >80% Treg-Tconv overlap in Omenn.

Blood CD4+ CD25-low CD127-high conventional T cells supplied the genomic DNA template. TCRdb keeps only in-frame clones here, not all; method: immunoSEQ multiplex PCR. The table lists 40,000 to 55,000 clones, approximately 90% of them singletons. For this clone: Its target is not known.

The germline V gene has CDR1 MNHEY and CDR2 SMNVEV (reference sequence). The CDR3 sequence is 16 residues long. V lost 2 bases and J lost 6; bases outside the gene matches: 8. These data were likewise used in another study, on regulatory T cells. Turning to that study: Primers: 52 TRBV forward and 13 TRBJ reverse. In patients, unique TRB V-J pairs were restricted and V/J usage skewed, especially in Tregs.

The source material was CD4+ effector T cells sorted from blood. The chain has TRBV27 and TRBJ1-5; 9 bases line up with TRBD1. This sequence was found in a human donor in good health. CDR3 DNA: TGTGCCAGCAGTTTAGTGGGACAGGGAGGGATTCAGCCCCAGCATTTT. It encodes CASSLVGQGGIQPQHF.